The clone carrying this T cell receptor beta chain occurred a few times. No antigen is known for it. This sample stems from a study of T-cell memory formation after mild COVID-19. Across the whole study: Most TCR clusters belonged to a single donor.

Study-wide points: Among clones peaking at day 37 in the second wave, SARS-CoV-2 specificity remained unconfirmed.

Via MiXCR, TCRdb re-called the 5' RACE reads, giving one row per CDR3 protein. The sample has some 82,000 distinct CDR3 sequences; 10% to 15% are singletons. The sample consisted of PBMCs or a T cell subset sorted from them (not recorded which). The sequence came from a young man who had mild COVID-19 (a few samples of this study predate the infection). Cell type and time point are not known.

This CDR3 reads CASRGSYEQYF. DNA for the CDR3: TGTGCCAGCAGGGGCTCCTACGAGCAGTACTTC. This sequence joins TRBV12-3 or TRBV12-4 and TRBJ2-7; D is uncertain. This CDR3 is built from 11 residues. Trimming stripped 6 bases from V and 0 bases from J, with 3 bases between.